Below, 27 T cell receptor beta chains from the same sample are listed, as sequenced in a study of T cells in Graves' hyperthyroidism and ophthalmopathy. Amplification yielded TCR beta CDR3 regions, with RNA transcripts as the source. Primed by the HTBI set, a first-round RT-PCR was run on the TCR CDR3. TCRdb reprocessed the multiplex PCR reads with MiXCR, giving one entry per CDR3 protein. The sample has some 360,000 distinct CDR3 sequences, over 11% seen once. The material sequenced was blood. The receptors were gathered from an older woman with Graves' hyperthyroidism.

This clonotype occurred once. This chain uses TRBV12-3 or TRBV12-4 with TRBJ1-5; TRBD1 is a possible D gene (6 bases). V was shortened by 4 bases and J by 2 bases, with 9 bases between the two germline ends. The CDR3 loop spans 14 amino acids. The CDR3 region is CASSSGVGNQPQHF. CDR3 coding DNA: TGTGCCAGCAGTTCAGGGGTGGGCAATCAGCCCCAGCATTTT.

This clonotype has a count of ten or more. The rearrangement joins TRBV6-1 to TRBJ1-1; 8 positions agree with TRBD1. The junction had 16 bases not matched to a gene; V was cut back by 6 bases and J by 10 bases. Per the germline V gene, CDR1 is MNHNS and CDR2 is SASEGT. The CDR3 loop spans 15 amino acids. CDR3 residues: CASSGGQERLKAAFF. The CDR3 coding sequence is TGTGCCAGCAGCGGGGGACAGGAGCGATTAAAAGCAGCTTTCTTT.

The table lists this clonotype with many counts. This chain connects TRBV10-3 to TRBJ2-1; 10 bases align to TRBD1. Trimming removed 5 bases from V and 7 bases from J; junction bases left unmatched: 8. The CDR3 length is 15 residues. Germline V gene sequence: CDR1 ENHRY, CDR2 SYGVKD. CDR3 sequence: CAISHPRTGGNEQFF. The CDR3, as DNA: TGTGCCATCAGTCACCCGAGGACAGGGGGAAATGAGCAGTTCTTC.

This clonotype showed up many times. The rearrangement joins TRBV24-1 to TRBJ2-1; 10 nucleotides line up with TRBD2. This CDR3 has 15 residues. With V trimmed by 4 bases and J by 9 bases, 8 bases remained unmatched. Per the germline V gene, CDR1 is KGHDR and CDR2 is SFDVKD. CDR3 nucleotide sequence: TGTGCCACCAGTGAGCGGACTAGCGGCAACCCTGAGCAGTTCTTC. Translating gives CATSERTSGNPEQFF.

Ten or more counts support this clonotype. V is TRBV7-9 and J is TRBJ1-4, with a possible D match to TRBD1 (6 bases). CDR1 is SEHNR and CDR2 is FQNEAQ in the germline V gene (reference sequence). V lost 1 base to trimming and J lost 8 bases, with 14 bases between them. This CDR3 is built from 15 residues. The CDR3 sequence is CASSLVLQGNEKLFF. Here the CDR3 DNA reads TGTGCCAGCAGCTTAGTCCTTCAGGGGAACGAAAAACTGTTTTTT.

In this sample, this clonotype turned up a few times. J is TRBJ2-7 and V is TRBV12-3 or TRBV12-4; the D gene is possibly TRBD1 (6 bases). The CDR3 is made up of 13 amino acids. The V end was cut by 7 bases, the J end by 3 bases, with 13 bases between. In nucleotides, the CDR3 is TGTGCCAGCACCCTCGCGGACAGCTACGAGCAGTACTTC. Translated, it gives CASTLADSYEQYF.

This clonotype was observed at least ten times. The V gene is TRBV11-2, the J gene TRBJ2-5; tentatively, D is TRBD2 (5 bases). The V gene lost 4 bases and the J gene lost 4 bases, with 16 bases spanning the gap. The CDR3 extends over 15 amino acids. From germline, CDR1 is SGHAT and CDR2 FQNNGV. The CDR3 DNA reads TGTGCCAGCAGCTCCACTCCCGGGAATCCAGAGACCCAGTACTTC. It translates to CASSSTPGNPETQYF.

The sample holds a few counts of this clonotype. V gene TRBV28 combines with J gene TRBJ2-2, with a weak D call TRBD2 (5 bases). The length of the CDR3 is 16 residues. Germline V gene data show CDR1 as MDHEN and CDR2 as SYDVKM. V was cut by 6 bases and J by 0 bases, with 14 bases left in between. CDR3 bases: TGTGCCAGCAGCCGAGCGGACCTCACGAACACCGGGGAGCTGTTTTTT. As protein: CASSRADLTNTGELFF.

This clonotype was observed many times. The rearrangement uses TRBV29-1 and TRBJ2-2; D is unresolved. V was shortened by 4 bases and J by 3 bases, with 9 bases between the two germline ends. The germline V gene encodes CDR1 SQVTM and CDR2 ANQGSEA. This CDR3 comprises 13 residues. The CDR3 is CSVAGQHTGELFF. The CDR3 DNA reads TGCAGCGTTGCTGGCCAGCACACCGGGGAGCTGTTTTTT.

In its sample, this clonotype was seen many times. This chain joins TRBV5-1 and TRBJ2-7; D may correspond to TRBD1 or TRBD2 (5 bases each). V gave up 1 base and J gave up 0 bases, with 11 bases separating them. This CDR3 comprises 15 residues. CDR1 is SGHRS and CDR2 is YFSETQ in the germline V gene. The CDR3 DNA is TGCGCCAGCAGCTTGACAGAGGGGTACTCCTACGAGCAGTACTTC. Amino acid sequence: CASSLTEGYSYEQYF.

This clonotype was counted a few times. The chain has TRBV19 and TRBJ1-2; no clear D. This CDR3 region has 16 residues. Trimming left V 6 bases short and J 0 bases short, with 17 bases between. CDR1 is LNHDA and CDR2 is SQIVND in the germline V gene (reference sequence). DNA of the CDR3: TGTGCCAGTAGAACCCTGGGGTCGACCCCTAACTATGGCTACACCTTC. This translates into CASRTLGSTPNYGYTF.

This clonotype was recorded a few times. This may stem from a read error, because a much larger clone lies one nucleotide away. The J gene is TRBJ1-1, the V gene TRBV11-2; no clear D gene. The V and J ends lost 4 bases and 11 bases respectively, with 20 bases between them. Germline CDR1 SGHAT, CDR2 FQNNGV. The CDR3 is 14 amino acids. DNA for the CDR3: TGTGCCAGCAGCTCGGACCCACGTGGCTGGCCCGCTTTCTTT. Translated: CASSSDPRGWPAFF.

This clonotype appeared many times. CDR3 nucleotide sequence: TGTGCCAGCAGTGAAGGGACAGGGTACTACGAGCAGTACTTC. It is translated as CASSEGTGYYEQYF. This chain uses TRBV2 with TRBJ2-7; TRBD1 aligns across 8 bases. The CDR3 length is 14 residues. Per germline, CDR1 SNHLY and CDR2 FYNNEI. With V trimmed by 1 base and J by 3 bases, 2 bases remained unmatched.

This clonotype appeared many times. The chain combines TRBV11-2 with TRBJ1-6; 10 nucleotides align to TRBD1. The CDR3 length is 14 residues. Looked up from germline, CDR1 is SGHAT and CDR2 is FQNNGV. V lost 4 bases and J lost 12; bases outside the gene matches: 6. The DNA for the CDR3 is TGTGCCAGCAGCTCGACAGGGGGCCTAGGACCCCTCCACTTT. Protein sequence: CASSSTGGLGPLHF.

This clonotype was observed a handful of times. The chain is built from TRBV13 and TRBJ2-7; a possible D gene is TRBD2 (5 bases). Germline lookup yields CDR1 PRHDT and CDR2 FYEKMQ (reference sequence). The length of the CDR3 is 13 residues. V shed 5 bases and J shed 7 bases, with 15 bases lying between them. CDR3 amino acids: CASSLRLQGEQYF. Here the CDR3 DNA reads TGTGCCAGCAGCCTTAGACTACAAGGGGAGCAGTACTTC.

The rearrangement links TRBV18 to TRBJ1-4, with 11 bases matching TRBD1. CDR1 is KGHSH, CDR2 LQKENI, per germline. This CDR3 comprises 18 residues. The J segment lost 0 bases and the V segment lost 5 bases, leaving 8 bases of the junction unmatched. For the CDR3, the DNA is TGTGCCAGCTCATCTCGGACAGGGGGCGCGGCAACTAATGAAAAACTGTTTTTT. Protein: CASSSRTGGAATNEKLFF.

In its sample, this clonotype was seen many times. The chain uses TRBV28 and TRBJ2-1, with 10 bases lining up with TRBD2. The ends lost 8 bases at V and 6 bases at J; junction bases unmatched: 10. Germline lookup yields CDR1 MDHEN and CDR2 SYDVKM. This CDR3 contains 15 residues. The CDR3 sequence is CASRGAGGRVNEQFF. The CDR3 DNA is TGTGCCAGCCGGGGAGCGGGAGGGCGCGTCAATGAGCAGTTCTTC.

J is TRBJ2-2 and V is TRBV30; no clear D. Germline CDR1 is GTSNPN and CDR2 is SVGIG (reference sequence). This CDR3 spans 12 amino acids. V was shortened by 4 bases and J by 4 bases, with 7 bases between the two germline ends. CDR3 sequence reads: CAWTSSTGELFF. CDR3 DNA: TGTGCCTGGACCTCATCCACCGGGGAGCTGTTTTTT.

This clonotype was recorded a few times. CDR3 DNA: TGTGCCTGGGGGGGGGCAGGGGGCTCTGGGGCCAACGTCCTGACTTTC. The encoded protein is CAWGGAGGSGANVLTF. The chain recombines TRBV30 with TRBJ2-6; D assignment may be TRBD1 or TRBD2 (7 bases each). The CDR3 runs to 16 residues. The V end was cut by 5 bases, the J end by 0 bases, with 14 bases between. Germline V gives CDR1 GTSNPN, CDR2 SVGIG (reference sequence).

The table lists this clonotype with many counts. This chain uses TRBV11-3 with TRBJ2-5, with D possibly matching TRBD2 (5 bases). The CDR3 runs 16 residues. Trimming removed 5 bases from V and 1 base from J, with 17 bases in between. Germline V CDR1 and CDR2: SGHNT, YENEEA. The DNA for the CDR3 is TGTGCCAGCAGCCCCCGGGGTAGGCGAACCCAAGAGACCCAGTACTTC. It specifies CASSPRGRRTQETQYF.

This clonotype was detected ten times or more. The chain carries TRBV7-9 and TRBJ1-5; D may be TRBD1 (5 bases). The CDR3 extends over 15 amino acids. V gave up 6 bases and J gave up 5 bases, with 17 bases separating them. The V gene's germline CDR1 is SEHNR and CDR2 FQNEAQ (reference sequence). As DNA, the CDR3 is TGTGCCAGCAGTGGTTCCCAGGGTCTTGATCAGCCCCAGCATTTT. It yields the protein CASSGSQGLDQPQHF.

The CDR3 here is CASSLTGTGEKLFF. The CDR3 DNA sequence: TGTGCCAGCAGTCTAACCGGGACAGGTGAAAAACTGTTTTTT. This rearrangement joins TRBV28 to TRBJ1-4, with TRBD1 matching over 8 bases. The CDR3 totals 14 residues. CDR1 MDHEN and CDR2 SYDVKM come from the germline V gene. V shed 5 bases, J shed 7 bases, and the junction held 6 bases outside the gene matches.

At least ten counts were recorded for this clonotype. The rearrangement links TRBV7-8 to TRBJ2-7; 14 bases are shared with TRBD2. The CDR3 covers 16 residues. J gave up 5 bases and V 7 bases, and 10 bases lay outside the gene matches. CDR1 is SGHVS and CDR2 is FQNEAQ in the germline V gene. This chain's CDR3 is CASTQGLAGVKDEQYF. In nucleotides, the CDR3 is TGTGCCAGCACCCAGGGACTAGCGGGAGTTAAGGACGAGCAGTACTTC.

In the case of this clonotype: At one end, the junction sequence differs from germline, possibly due to a read error. The rearrangement uses TRBV20-1 and TRBJ2-7, with D possibly matching TRBD2 (6 bases). This CDR3 comprises 13 residues. CDR1 and CDR2 (germline): DFQATT, SNEGSKA (reference sequence). The CDR3 protein is CSARYGSSYEQYF. Here the CDR3 DNA reads TGTAGTGCTAGATACGGGAGCTCCTACGAGCAGTACTTC.

The V and J genes are TRBV6-5 and TRBJ2-5, with 10 bases fitting TRBD1. This CDR3 region has 15 residues. V lost 2 bases, J lost 3 bases, and 3 bases stayed unmatched. The germline gives CDR1 MNHEY, CDR2 SVGAGI. CDR3 sequence reads: CASSYDRGQEETQYF. The CDR3 DNA reads as TGTGCCAGCAGTTACGACAGGGGGCAAGAAGAGACCCAGTACTTC.

This clonotype was seen at least ten times. This chain uses TRBV11-1 with TRBJ2-1; D remains unclear. The length of the CDR3 is 14 residues. Germline-derived CDR1 and CDR2 are SGHAT and FQDESV (reference sequence). V was clipped by 1 base and J by 3 bases, with 7 bases between them. The CDR3 reads CASSLVGSYNEQFF. The CDR3 DNA reads TGTGCCAGCAGCTTAGTCGGCAGCTACAATGAGCAGTTCTTC.

This clonotype appeared a few times. The V gene is TRBV19, the J gene TRBJ1-2; maybe TRBD1 (5 bases). CDR3 length: 14 amino acids. V lost 10 bases, J lost 4 bases, and 19 bases lay in between. From germline, CDR1 is LNHDA and CDR2 SQIVND (reference sequence). CDR3 sequence (DNA): TGTGCCATAGGCACGGGGCCCCATGGCTATGGCTACACCTTC. Protein product: CAIGTGPHGYGYTF.